Following are 9 T cell receptor beta chains from one sample sequenced in a study of blood T cells in healthy people across ages (dated by TCRdb to between 2015 and 2016). Libraries were built with 5' RACE. A second PCR of roughly 6 to 12 cycles was run with a J-beta primer mix and a sample-barcoded 5' primer. The public reads were reprocessed in TCRdb via fastp at Q25 and MiXCR, keeping in-frame beta chains. Each entry is one CDR3 protein sequence, shown with its most common DNA and genes. In this sample the table shows roughly 1.9 million distinct CDR3 sequences, 35% to 50% of which occur a single time. The ten biggest clones cover approximately 22% of the sample. Material for sequencing was blood. The source is a human donor in good health.

The chain links TRBV6-2 or TRBV6-3 to TRBJ1-5; no reliable D call. Germline V CDR1 and CDR2: MNHEY, SVGEGT. Trimming took 0 bases from V and 6 from J, leaving 6 bases between them. CDR3 length equals 13 residues. CDR3 nucleotide sequence: TGTGCCAGCAGTTACTCGGGTAGTCAGCCCCAGCATTTT. Its translation: CASSYSGSQPQHF.

This sequence joins TRBV6-6 and TRBJ2-5, with 7 bases fitting TRBD1. CDR3 length equals 15 residues. Germline V CDR1 and CDR2: MNHNY, SVGAGI (reference sequence). The junction had 8 bases not matched to a gene; V was cut back by 2 bases and J by 5 bases. This CDR3 reads CASSYVDARGETQYF. In DNA form, the CDR3 reads TGTGCCAGCAGTTACGTGGACGCCAGGGGGGAGACCCAGTACTTC.

The rearrangement joins TRBV6-6 to TRBJ2-4, with D tentatively TRBD2 (5 bases). The CDR3 is made up of 15 amino acids. Trimming left V 0 bases short and J 13 bases short, with 19 bases between. Germline CDR1 MNHNY, CDR2 SVGAGI (reference sequence). The CDR3 region is CASSYSRGGRGRQYF. CDR3 DNA: TGTGCCAGCAGTTACTCCAGAGGAGGACGGGGAAGGCAGTACTTC.

This clonotype was counted a single time. The junction departs from germline at one end; a sequencing error may be responsible. The chain employs TRBV20-1 and TRBJ2-7, with TRBD2 as a possible D gene (7 bases). The CDR3 spans 15 residues. Looked up from germline, CDR1 is DFQATT and CDR2 is SNEGSKA (reference sequence). The CDR3 is CSARDGWGGSYVQYF. CDR3 coding DNA: TGCAGTGCTAGAGATGGGTGGGGGGGCTCCTACGTGCAGTACTTT.

The table lists this clonotype with a few counts. CDR3 sequence (DNA): TGCAGTGCTAGGGAAGAGAACCACCAAGAGACCCAGTACTTC. Its translation is CSAREENHQETQYF. The V call is TRBV20-1, the J call TRBJ2-5; the D is unclear. The V and J ends lost 3 bases and 0 bases respectively, with 11 bases between them. This CDR3 has 14 amino acids. In germline, CDR1 is DFQATT, CDR2 SNEGSKA (reference sequence).

This clonotype was observed a few times. The chain uses TRBV29-1 and TRBJ2-5, with D perhaps given as TRBD1 or TRBD2 (6 bases each). From germline, CDR1 is SQVTM and CDR2 ANQGSEA. CDR3 length equals 13 residues. The V gene lost 4 bases and the J gene lost 6 bases, with 15 bases spanning the gap. Written as DNA, the CDR3 is TGCAGCGTTGGAGAAGGGGGGCCGAAGACCCAGTACTTC. This codes for CSVGEGGPKTQYF.

This clonotype has only a few counts. The chain is built from TRBV5-1 and TRBJ1-2; a possible D gene is TRBD1 (5 bases). V was trimmed by 5 bases and J by 6 bases, leaving 17 bases between them. CDR1 and CDR2 (germline): SGHRS, YFSETQ. The CDR3 is 14 residues long. CDR3 in amino acids: CASSGQGHTHGYTF. CDR3 sequence (DNA): TGCGCCAGCAGTGGTCAGGGCCACACACATGGCTACACCTTC.

In DNA, the CDR3 is TGTGCCAGCAGTGAGTGGACAGATGTTCTCCGCGGGCAGTACTTC. Amino acids: CASSEWTDVLRGQYF. The V gene is TRBV2, the J gene TRBJ2-7, with D possibly TRBD1 on 6 matching bases. Germline V lookup: CDR1 SNHLY, CDR2 FYNNEI. CDR3 length: 15 amino acids. Between the trimmed V and J ends, which lost 3 bases and 9 bases, there was a span of 21 bases. The variable domain in full, with the rest retrieved from reference TRBV2 and TRBJ2-7, is EPEVTQTPSHQVTQMGQEVILRCVPISNHLYFYWYRQILGQKVEFLVSFYNNEISEKSEIFDDQFSVERPDGSNFTLKIRSTKLEDSAMYFCASSEWTDVLRGQYFGPGTRLTVT.

The chain links TRBV7-3 to TRBJ2-7; D remains unclear. Trimming removed 5 bases from V and 3 bases from J, with 23 bases in between. Germline-derived CDR1 and CDR2 are SGHTA and FQGTGA. This CDR3 spans 17 amino acids. Here the CDR3 DNA reads TGTGCCAGCAGCCAAACGGGCGGCGGCACTGGTAACTACGAGCAGTACTTC. Translated: CASSQTGGGTGNYEQYF.